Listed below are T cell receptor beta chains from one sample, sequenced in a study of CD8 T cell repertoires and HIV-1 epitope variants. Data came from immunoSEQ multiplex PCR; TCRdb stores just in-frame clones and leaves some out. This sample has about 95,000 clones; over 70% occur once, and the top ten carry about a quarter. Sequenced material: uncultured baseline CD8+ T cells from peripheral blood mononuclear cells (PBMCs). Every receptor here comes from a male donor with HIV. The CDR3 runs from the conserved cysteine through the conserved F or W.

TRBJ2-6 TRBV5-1 CASSLEPFSGANVLTF
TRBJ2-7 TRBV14 CASSQVLSFGEQYF
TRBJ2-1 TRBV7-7 CASSRQGIRNEQFF
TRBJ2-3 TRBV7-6 CASSLLSLDTQYF
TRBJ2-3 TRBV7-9 CASSFSGGADTQYF
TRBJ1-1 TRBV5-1 CASIGGETKAFF
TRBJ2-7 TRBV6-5 CASRTRGEQYF
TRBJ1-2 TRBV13 CASSSGTANYGYTF
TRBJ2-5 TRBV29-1 CSVVGSFGGTQYF
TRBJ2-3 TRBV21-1 CASSKKTAGGSTDTQYF